This T cell receptor beta chain was observed in a study of blood T cell repertoires in COVID-19. Study-wide background: T cells, B-cell-depleted T cells, or PBMCs provided the cDNA or gDNA that served as material.

Under the authors' procedure: Using reference gene primer amplification, nucleated cell counts were estimated. Assay used: immunoSEQ multiplex PCR; TCRdb lists only in-frame clones, some missing. V, J and clone size derive from that table, while D and trimming were established from the DNA sequence. Here the sample spans more than 70,000 clones, about 86% being singletons. The sequence came from an elderly woman in a cohort sampled during active or convalescent COVID-19. Sequencing was carried out using peripheral blood.

This chain's CDR3 is CASKGDRAGGNTIYF. In DNA form, the CDR3 reads TGTGCCAGCAAGGGGGACAGGGCGGGAGGAAACACCATATATTTT. The genes are TRBV27 and TRBJ1-3; 9 bases line up with TRBD1. There are 15 residues in the CDR3. Looked up from germline, CDR1 is MNHEY and CDR2 is SMNVEV (reference sequence). Trimming cost V 7 bases and J 4 bases; bases outside gene matches: 8.